These 16 T cell receptor beta chains were sequenced from one sample in a study of T-cell reconstitution after alpha-beta-depleted transplantation in children. Preparation of the TCRbeta library was carried out with unique molecular identifiers. Using its own MiXCR run on the PCR reads, TCRdb lists one record per CDR3 protein. Among approximately 650,000 distinct CDR3 sequences listed, 10% to 15% were seen once. The sample in question was PBMCs, obtained before TCRalphabeta/CD19-depleted stem cell transplant. These TCRs come from a girl under 10 years old with congenital amegakaryocytic thrombocytopenia, due to receive a stem cell transplant.

CDR3 loop: CAISGIAAGSGANVLTF. The CDR3 nucleotides read TGTGCCATCAGTGGAATAGCGGCCGGGTCTGGGGCCAACGTCCTGACTTTC. The J gene is TRBJ2-6, the V gene TRBV10-3, with D perhaps matching TRBD2 (6 bases). This CDR3 comprises 17 residues. V lost 4 bases to trimming and J lost 1 base, with 14 bases between them. Germline lookup yields CDR1 ENHRY and CDR2 SYGVKD.

This clonotype was counted a few times. The CDR3 loop is CASSQALNEQFF. The CDR3 nucleotides are TGCGCCAGCAGCCAAGCCCTCAATGAGCAGTTCTTC. The chain uses TRBV4-1 and TRBJ2-1, with D unresolved. The V end was cut by 1 base, the J end by 6 bases, with 4 bases between. The germline V gene has CDR1 MGHRA and CDR2 YSYEKL. CDR3 length: 12 amino acids.

This clonotype was detected many times. This rearrangement joins TRBV5-1 to TRBJ2-1; TRBD2 matches at 8 bases. V lost 4 bases to trimming and J lost 4 bases; unmatched junction nucleotides: 13. Germline CDR1 SGHRS, CDR2 YFSETQ. The CDR3 sequence is 17 residues long. CDR3 DNA: TGCGCCAGCAGCCCCATGTTAGCGGGATCGTCGTACAATGAGCAGTTCTTC. This sequence encodes CASSPMLAGSSYNEQFF.

The chain uses TRBV24-1 and TRBJ2-1; possibly TRBD1 for D (6 bases). This CDR3 contains 16 residues. From germline, CDR1 is KGHDR and CDR2 SFDVKD. V was clipped by 3 bases and J by 5 bases, with 16 bases between them. As DNA, the CDR3 is TGTGCCACCAGTGATAACCTGGGACACGGGAACAATGAGCAGTTCTTC. Amino acids: CATSDNLGHGNNEQFF.

This chain uses TRBV30 with TRBJ1-3; D is uncertain. Between the trimmed V and J ends, which lost 0 bases and 0 bases, there was a span of 6 bases. The CDR3 totals 14 residues. From germline, CDR1 is GTSNPN and CDR2 SVGIG (reference sequence). CDR3 amino acids: CAWSVGTSGNTIYF. The CDR3 coding sequence is TGTGCCTGGAGTGTGGGTACCTCTGGAAACACCATATATTTT.

This clonotype showed up many times. One end of the junction does not line up with germline, which may come from a read error. The DNA for the CDR3 is TGTGCCAGCAGCCGAACTAGCGGGAGCTCCTACGAGCAGTACTTC. Its translation: CASSRTSGSSYEQYF. V usage is TRBV5-1 and J usage is TRBJ2-7, with 11 bases that match TRBD2. CDR3 length equals 15 residues. CDR1 and CDR2 (germline): SGHRS, YFSETQ.

The chain joins TRBV5-1 to TRBJ2-7, with D hard to call. Per germline, CDR1 SGHRS and CDR2 YFSETQ. V was clipped by 4 bases and J by 7 bases, with 18 bases between them. The length of the CDR3 is 14 residues. The chain's CDR3 is CASSMEGRGEEQYF. The CDR3 nucleotides read TGCGCCAGCAGCATGGAAGGTCGTGGCGAGGAGCAGTACTTC.

V gene TRBV27 combines with J gene TRBJ2-1; TRBD2 agrees at 12 bases. J gave up 9 bases and V 5 bases, and 8 bases lay outside the gene matches. Germline V lookup: CDR1 MNHEY, CDR2 SMNVEV (reference sequence). CDR3 length: 15 amino acids. The CDR3 coding sequence is TGTGCCAGCAGTCCCTGGACTAGCGGGGCGGGTGAGCAGTTCTTC. It encodes CASSPWTSGAGEQFF.

This clonotype was counted at least ten times. V is TRBV20-1 and J is TRBJ2-2; 8 nucleotides align to TRBD1. Germline V gene data show CDR1 as DFQATT and CDR2 as SNEGSKA (reference sequence). The CDR3 consists of 14 residues. The V gene end was trimmed by 6 bases and the J gene end by 7 bases; junction bases not matched to a gene: 10. CDR3 amino acids: CSAIGTGNHGELFF. CDR3 sequence (DNA): TGCAGTGCCATTGGGACAGGCAATCACGGGGAGCTGTTTTTT.

V is TRBV7-9 and J is TRBJ1-1, with D hard to call. Trimming stripped 3 bases from V and 5 bases from J, with 10 bases between. The germline V gene encodes CDR1 SEHNR and CDR2 FQNEAQ (reference sequence). The CDR3 runs to 13 residues. CDR3 protein: CASSFGVSTEAFF. The CDR3 DNA sequence: TGTGCCAGCAGCTTCGGGGTTTCAACTGAAGCTTTCTTT.

This clonotype was observed a few times. V usage is TRBV29-1 and J usage is TRBJ2-1, with 7 positions matching TRBD2. There are 12 residues in the CDR3. Germline lookup yields CDR1 SQVTM and CDR2 ANQGSEA. Trimming cost V 7 bases and J 4 bases; bases outside gene matches: 4. The CDR3 loop is CSGLADYNEQFF. The DNA for the CDR3 is TGCAGCGGCCTAGCGGATTACAATGAGCAGTTCTTC.

As for this clonotype: An end of the junction does not agree with germline; a read error may underlie this. This sequence joins TRBV5-1 and TRBJ1-4; D remains ambiguous. CDR1 is SGHRS and CDR2 is YFSETQ in the germline V gene. There are 14 residues in the CDR3. CDR3 sequence reads: CASKSGTTNEKLFF. Written as DNA, the CDR3 is TGCGCCAGCAAAAGTGGAACAACGAATGAAAAACTGTTTTTT.

In this sample, this clonotype turned up many times. V usage is TRBV12-3 or TRBV12-4 and J usage is TRBJ2-7; the D gene is possibly TRBD1 (5 bases). Trimming pared 2 bases from V and 5 bases from J, leaving 10 bases between. The CDR3 sequence is 13 residues long. CDR3 sequence (DNA): TGTGCCAGCAGTTTACAGGGTGTCGACGAGCAGTACTTC. It is translated as CASSLQGVDEQYF.

This clonotype was seen a handful of times. The chain joins TRBV5-6 to TRBJ2-3; 14 nucleotides agree with TRBD2. V lost 3 bases to trimming and J lost 1 base; unmatched junction nucleotides: 7. The germline gives CDR1 SGHDT, CDR2 YYEEEE. This CDR3 is 18 amino acids long. CDR3 sequence (DNA): TGTGCCAGCAGCTCCGGGACTAGCGGGAGTGGCCGCACAGATACGCAGTATTTT. It is translated as CASSSGTSGSGRTDTQYF.

This clonotype has ten or more counts. V gene TRBV10-2 combines with J gene TRBJ2-3; D is uncertain. Trimming left V 6 bases short and J 2 bases short, with 12 bases between. CDR1 and CDR2 from the germline V gene are WSHSY and SAAADI. The CDR3 is 14 residues long. The DNA for the CDR3 is TGCGCCAGCAGAATAAGGGCGTCCACAGATACGCAGTATTTT. As protein: CASRIRASTDTQYF.

The rearrangement uses TRBV4-1 and TRBJ2-7, with a weak D call TRBD2 (6 bases). V gave up 3 bases and J gave up 0 bases, with 12 bases separating them. CDR1 is MGHRA and CDR2 is YSYEKL in the germline V gene. CDR3 length equals 15 residues. The CDR3, as DNA: TGCGCCAGCAGCCATCAAACACTAGCCTCCTACGAGCAGTACTTC. Protein sequence: CASSHQTLASYEQYF.